By sample share, the clone carrying this T cell receptor beta chain is medium-sized. What it recognizes is unknown. Germline is not matched at one junction end, which may reflect a read error. There are 15 residues in the CDR3. Germline lookup yields CDR1 SGHTA and CDR2 FQGNSA. TCRdb re-derived calls from the 5' RACE reads in MiXCR, one entry per CDR3 protein. The repertoire holds 1,500 or so distinct CDR3 sequences, with about 4.6% as singletons. The data are from a study of spatial heterogeneity in lung cancer. Time point reported: sample taken at primary tumor resection. Findings and limits, study-wide: Tumors with more nonsynonymous mutations had more expanded intratumoral alpha and beta TCRs.

J is TRBJ2-3 and V is TRBV7-2, with D unclear. The source of this sequence is a male donor with early-stage non-small cell lung cancer. The source material was lung tumor tissue, sampled at surgery. CDR3 DNA sequence: TGTGCCAGCAGCTTAGGGGCCTCTTGGTCAGATACGCAGTTTTTT. Amino acids: CASSLGASWSDTQFF. Based on the CDR3 plus reference TRBV7-2 and TRBJ2-3, the full variable domain is GAGVSQSPSNKVTEKGKDVELRCDPISGHTALYWYRQSLGQGLEFLIYFQGNSAPDKSGLPSDRFSAERTGGSVSTLTIQRTQQEDSAVYLCASSLGASWSDTQFFGPGTRLTVL.